This T cell receptor (beta chain) was observed in a study of T-cell memory formation after mild COVID-19. In the study overall: Largely donor-specific sequence clusters came from a couple of donors.

CDR3 length equals 17 residues. CDR1 and CDR2 from the germline V gene are SGHVS and FNYEAQ. V lost 9 bases to trimming and J lost 5 bases, with 26 bases between them. TCRdb used MiXCR to reprocess the 5' RACE reads, holding one entry per CDR3 protein. The table records hundreds of thousands of distinct CDR3 sequences, about a sixth of them present only once. The study's findings and limits: While clones contracting from day 15 to 85 were balanced between CD4 and CD8, later expanders leaned CD4+. Among contracting clones, CD4+ were mainly CM/EM and CD8+ enriched in EMRA. Pre-infection memory contained some responding clones, which suggested that cross-reactive memory had joined.

Notes on this clonotype: What it binds is unknown.

This sequence joins TRBV7-6 and TRBJ1-5, with TRBD1 as a possible D gene (6 bases). This clonotype was obtained from a man aged 18 to 30 who had mild COVID-19 (a few samples of this study predate the infection). Cell type and time point are not known. The sequenced sample was PBMCs or a T cell subset sorted from them (not recorded which). The CDR3 protein is CASDRQARGTPDQPQHF. In DNA form, the CDR3 reads TGTGCCAGTGATAGACAGGCAAGGGGAACGCCCGATCAGCCCCAGCATTTT.